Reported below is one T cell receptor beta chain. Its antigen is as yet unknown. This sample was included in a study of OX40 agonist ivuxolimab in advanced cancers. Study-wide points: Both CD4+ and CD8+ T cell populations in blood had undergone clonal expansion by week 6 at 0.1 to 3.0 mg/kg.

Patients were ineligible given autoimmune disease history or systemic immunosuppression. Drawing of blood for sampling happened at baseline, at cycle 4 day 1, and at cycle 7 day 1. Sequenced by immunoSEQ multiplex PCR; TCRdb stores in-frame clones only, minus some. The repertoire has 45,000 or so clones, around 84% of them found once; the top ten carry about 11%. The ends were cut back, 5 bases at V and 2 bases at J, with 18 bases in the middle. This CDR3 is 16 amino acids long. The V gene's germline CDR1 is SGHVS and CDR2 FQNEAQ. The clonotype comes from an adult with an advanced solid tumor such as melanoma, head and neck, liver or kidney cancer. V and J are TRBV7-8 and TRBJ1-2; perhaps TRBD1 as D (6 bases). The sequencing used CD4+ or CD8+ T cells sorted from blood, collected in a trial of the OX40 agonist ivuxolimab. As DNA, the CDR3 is TGTGCCAGCAGCCCTAGGGGGGGGGCTTCCAACTATGGCTACACCTTC. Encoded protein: CASSPRGGASNYGYTF.